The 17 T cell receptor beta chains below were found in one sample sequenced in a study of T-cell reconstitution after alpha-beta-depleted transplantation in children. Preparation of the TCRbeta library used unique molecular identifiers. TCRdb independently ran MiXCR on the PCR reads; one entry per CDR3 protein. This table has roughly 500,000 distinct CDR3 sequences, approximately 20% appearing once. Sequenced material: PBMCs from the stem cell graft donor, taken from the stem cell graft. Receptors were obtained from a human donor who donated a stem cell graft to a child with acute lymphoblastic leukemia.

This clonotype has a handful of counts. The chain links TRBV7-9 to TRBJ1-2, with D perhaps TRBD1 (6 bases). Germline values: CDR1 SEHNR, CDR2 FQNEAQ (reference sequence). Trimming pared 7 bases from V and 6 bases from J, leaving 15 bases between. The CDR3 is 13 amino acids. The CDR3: CASNDGQWDGYTF. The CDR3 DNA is TGTGCCAGCAACGATGGACAGTGGGATGGCTACACCTTC.

The CDR3 here is CASSYTRNNEQFF. CDR3 nucleotide sequence: TGTGCCAGCAGTTATACTAGGAACAATGAGCAGTTCTTC. V and J are TRBV6-2 or TRBV6-3 and TRBJ2-1, with a possible D match to TRBD2 (5 bases). Germline assignment: CDR1 MNHEY and CDR2 SVGEGT. V lost 3 bases and J 5 bases, leaving 8 bases between the germline ends. This CDR3 is 13 amino acids long.

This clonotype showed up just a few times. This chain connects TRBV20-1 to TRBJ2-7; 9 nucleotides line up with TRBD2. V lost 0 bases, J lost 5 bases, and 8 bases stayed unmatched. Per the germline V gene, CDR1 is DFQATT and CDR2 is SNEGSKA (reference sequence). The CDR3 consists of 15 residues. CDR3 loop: CSARDSGLASHEQYF. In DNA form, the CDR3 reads TGCAGTGCTAGAGATTCCGGACTAGCGTCCCACGAGCAGTACTTC.

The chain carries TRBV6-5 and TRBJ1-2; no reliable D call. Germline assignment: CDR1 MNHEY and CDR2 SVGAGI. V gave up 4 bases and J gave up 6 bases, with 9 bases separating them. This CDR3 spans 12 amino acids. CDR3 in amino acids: CASSSTYDGYTF. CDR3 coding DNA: TGTGCCAGCAGTTCGACGTACGATGGCTACACCTTC.

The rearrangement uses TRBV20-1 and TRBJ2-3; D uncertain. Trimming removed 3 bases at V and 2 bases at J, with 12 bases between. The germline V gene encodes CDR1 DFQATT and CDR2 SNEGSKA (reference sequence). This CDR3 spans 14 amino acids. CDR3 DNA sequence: TGCAGTGCTAGGGAGAGAAGGTTCACAGATACGCAGTATTTT. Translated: CSARERRFTDTQYF.

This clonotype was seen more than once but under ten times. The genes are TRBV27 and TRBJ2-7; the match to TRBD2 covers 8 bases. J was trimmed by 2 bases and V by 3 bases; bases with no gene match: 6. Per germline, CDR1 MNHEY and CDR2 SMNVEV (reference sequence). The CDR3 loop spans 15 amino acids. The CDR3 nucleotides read TGTGCCAGCAGTTTCTCGGGGGGGCCCGCCTACGAGCAGTACTTC. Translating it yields CASSFSGGPAYEQYF.

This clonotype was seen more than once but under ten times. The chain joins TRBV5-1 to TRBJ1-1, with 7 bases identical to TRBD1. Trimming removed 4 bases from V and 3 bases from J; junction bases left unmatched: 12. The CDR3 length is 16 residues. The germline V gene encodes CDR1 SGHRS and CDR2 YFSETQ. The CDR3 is CASSLIQGGDDTEAFF. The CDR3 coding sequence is TGCGCCAGCAGCCTGATACAAGGGGGCGATGACACTGAAGCTTTCTTT. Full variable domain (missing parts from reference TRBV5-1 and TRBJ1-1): KAGVTQTPRYLIKTRGQQVTLSCSPISGHRSVSWYQQTPGQGLQFLFEYFSETQRNKGNFPGRFSGRQFSNSRSEMNVSTLELGDSALYLCASSLIQGGDDTEAFFGQGTRLTVV.

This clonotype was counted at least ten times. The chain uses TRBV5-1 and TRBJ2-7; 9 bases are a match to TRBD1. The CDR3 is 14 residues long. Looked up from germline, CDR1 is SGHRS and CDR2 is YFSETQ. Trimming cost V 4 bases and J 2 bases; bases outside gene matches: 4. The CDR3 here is CASSEGQGAYEQYF. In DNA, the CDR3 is TGCGCCAGCAGCGAGGGACAGGGAGCCTACGAGCAGTACTTC. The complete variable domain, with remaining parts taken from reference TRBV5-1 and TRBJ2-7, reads KAGVTQTPRYLIKTRGQQVTLSCSPISGHRSVSWYQQTPGQGLQFLFEYFSETQRNKGNFPGRFSGRQFSNSRSEMNVSTLELGDSALYLCASSEGQGAYEQYFGPGTRLTVT.

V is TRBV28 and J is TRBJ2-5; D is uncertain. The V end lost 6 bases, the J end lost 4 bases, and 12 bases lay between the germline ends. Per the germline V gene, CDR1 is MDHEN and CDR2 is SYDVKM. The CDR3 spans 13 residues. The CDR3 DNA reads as TGTGCCAGCAGCCCCGACGGTCGAGAGACCCAGTACTTC. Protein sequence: CASSPDGRETQYF.

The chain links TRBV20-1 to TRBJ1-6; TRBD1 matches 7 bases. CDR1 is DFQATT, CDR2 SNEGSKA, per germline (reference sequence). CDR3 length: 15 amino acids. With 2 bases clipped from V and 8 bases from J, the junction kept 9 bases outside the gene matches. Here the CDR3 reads CSARHPGTDHSPLHF. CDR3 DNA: TGCAGTGCTAGACACCCCGGGACAGATCATTCACCCCTCCACTTT.

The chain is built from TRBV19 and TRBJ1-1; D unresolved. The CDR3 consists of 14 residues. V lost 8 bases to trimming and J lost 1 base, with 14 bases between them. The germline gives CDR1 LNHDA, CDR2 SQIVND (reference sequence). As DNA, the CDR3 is TGTGCCAGTCGGCGGGGTGCGAGGAACACTGAAGCTTTCTTT. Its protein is CASRRGARNTEAFF.

CDR3 in DNA: TGTGCCAGCAGCCGAGAGCTTGGTGAGCAGTTCTTC. This sequence encodes CASSRELGEQFF. The chain couples TRBV14 to TRBJ2-1; D is undetermined. The V end was cut by 4 bases, the J end by 9 bases, with 10 bases between. Per the germline V gene, CDR1 is SGHDN and CDR2 is FVKESK. The CDR3 spans 12 residues. The full variable domain, rest sourced from reference TRBV14 and TRBJ2-1, is EAGVTQFPSHSVIEKGQTVTLRCDPISGHDNLYWYRRVMGKEIKFLLHFVKESKQDESGMPNNRFLAERTGGTYSTLKVQPAELEDSGVYFCASSRELGEQFFGPGTRLTVL.

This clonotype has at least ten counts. CDR3 amino acids: CSARSGQVQYF. The CDR3, as DNA: TGCAGTGCTAGGAGTGGGCAGGTTCAGTACTTC. The V gene is TRBV20-1, the J gene TRBJ2-4; D unclear. CDR1 and CDR2 (germline): DFQATT, SNEGSKA (reference sequence). This CDR3 comprises 11 residues. V was shortened by 3 bases and J by 11 bases, with 11 bases between the two germline ends.

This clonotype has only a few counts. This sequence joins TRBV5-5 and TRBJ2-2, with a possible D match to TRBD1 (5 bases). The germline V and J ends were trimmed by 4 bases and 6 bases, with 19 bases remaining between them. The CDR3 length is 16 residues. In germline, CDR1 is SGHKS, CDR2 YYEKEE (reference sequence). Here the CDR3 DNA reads TGTGCCAGCAGCCCAAGGGGAACCTCTTCAGCCGGGGAGCTGTTTTTT. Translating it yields CASSPRGTSSAGELFF.

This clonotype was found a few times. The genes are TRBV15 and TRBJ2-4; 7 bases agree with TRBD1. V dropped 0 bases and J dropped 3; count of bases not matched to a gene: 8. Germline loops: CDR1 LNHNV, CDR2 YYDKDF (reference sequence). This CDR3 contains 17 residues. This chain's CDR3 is CATSREKGGSGKNIQYF. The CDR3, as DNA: TGTGCCACCAGCAGAGAGAAAGGGGGCTCAGGCAAAAACATTCAGTACTTC. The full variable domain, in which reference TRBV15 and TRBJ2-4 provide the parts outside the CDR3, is DAMVIQNPRYQVTQFGKPVTLSCSQTLNHNVMYWYQQKSSQAPKLLFHYYDKDFNNEADTPDNFQSRRPNTSFCFLDIRSPGLGDTAMYLCATSREKGGSGKNIQYFGAGTRLSVL.

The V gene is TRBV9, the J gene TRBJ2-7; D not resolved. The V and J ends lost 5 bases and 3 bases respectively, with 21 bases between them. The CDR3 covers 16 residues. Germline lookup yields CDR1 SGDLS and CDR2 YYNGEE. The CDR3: CASRQIRAQPYYEQYF. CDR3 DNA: TGTGCCAGCAGGCAAATCCGGGCCCAGCCCTACTACGAGCAGTACTTC.

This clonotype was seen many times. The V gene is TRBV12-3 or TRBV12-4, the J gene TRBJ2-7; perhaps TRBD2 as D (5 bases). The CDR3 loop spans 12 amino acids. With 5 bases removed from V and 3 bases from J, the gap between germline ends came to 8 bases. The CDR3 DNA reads TGTGCCAGCAGTCCCGGGGTCTACGAGCAGTACTTC. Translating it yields CASSPGVYEQYF.